This entry features one T cell receptor beta chain sequence. Selected pancreatic ductal adenocarcinoma patients had undergone surgery without neoadjuvant therapy. Profiling relied on immunoSEQ multiplex PCR, and the TCRdb table lists in-frame clones only, not all of them. Among about 100,000 clones listed, nearly 95% were seen once. These data originate in a study of T cells in pancreatic ductal adenocarcinoma. CDR3 length: 14 amino acids. Germline V gene sequence: CDR1 SGHTA, CDR2 FQGTGA. V was pared by 2 bases and J by 9 bases, with 15 bases between. The V and J genes are TRBV7-3 and TRBJ2-3, with D perhaps matching TRBD2 (5 bases). This TCR was recovered from a human donor with pancreatic ductal adenocarcinoma. Sequenced: PBMCs. CDR3 protein: CASSLVVLGATQYF. The CDR3 DNA sequence: TGTGCCAGCAGCTTAGTGGTTCTGGGAGCCACGCAGTATTTT. Together with reference TRBV7-3 and TRBJ2-3, the CDR3 gives the full variable domain: GAGVSQTPSNKVTEKGKYVELRCDPISGHTALYWYRQSLGQGPEFLIYFQGTGAADDSGLPNDRFFAVRPEGSVSTLKIQRTERGDSAVYLCASSLVVLGATQYFGPGTRLTVL.